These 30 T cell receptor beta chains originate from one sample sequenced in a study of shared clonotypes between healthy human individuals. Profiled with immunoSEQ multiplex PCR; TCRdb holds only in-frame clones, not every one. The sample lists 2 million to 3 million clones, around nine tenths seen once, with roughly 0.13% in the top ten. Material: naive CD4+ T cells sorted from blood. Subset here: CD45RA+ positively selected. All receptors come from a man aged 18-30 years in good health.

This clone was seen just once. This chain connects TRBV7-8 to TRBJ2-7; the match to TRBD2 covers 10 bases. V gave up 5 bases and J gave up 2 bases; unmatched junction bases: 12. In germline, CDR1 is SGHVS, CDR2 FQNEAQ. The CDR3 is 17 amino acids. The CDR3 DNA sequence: TGTGCCAGCAGCCCTCTACGGGCTAGCGGGAGCCCCTACGAGCAGTACTTC. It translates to CASSPLRASGSPYEQYF. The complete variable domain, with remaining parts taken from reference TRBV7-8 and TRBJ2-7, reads GAGVSQSPRYKVAKRGQDVALRCDPISGHVSLFWYQQALGQGPEFLTYFQNEAQLDKSGLPSDRFFAERPEGSVSTLKIQRTQQEDSAVYLCASSPLRASGSPYEQYFGPGTRLTVT.

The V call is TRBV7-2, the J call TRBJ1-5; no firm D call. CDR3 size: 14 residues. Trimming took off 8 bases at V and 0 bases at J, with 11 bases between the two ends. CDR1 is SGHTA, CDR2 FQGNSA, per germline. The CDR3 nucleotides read TGTGCCAGCCGAGGGCTGTATAGCAATCAGCCCCAGCATTTT. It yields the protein CASRGLYSNQPQHF.

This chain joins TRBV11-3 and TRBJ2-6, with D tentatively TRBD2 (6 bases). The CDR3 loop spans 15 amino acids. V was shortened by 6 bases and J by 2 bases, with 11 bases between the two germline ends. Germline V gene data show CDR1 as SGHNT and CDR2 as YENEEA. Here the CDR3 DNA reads TGTGCCAGCAGTCTAGGAGGGCCTGGGGCCAACGTCCTGACTTTC. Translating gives CASSLGGPGANVLTF.

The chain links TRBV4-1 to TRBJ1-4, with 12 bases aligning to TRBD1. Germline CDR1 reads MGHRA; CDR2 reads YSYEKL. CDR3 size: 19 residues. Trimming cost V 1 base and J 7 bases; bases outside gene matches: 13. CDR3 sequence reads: CASSQVQGGQGAQAEKLFF. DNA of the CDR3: TGCGCCAGCAGCCAAGTTCAGGGGGGACAGGGGGCGCAAGCTGAAAAACTGTTTTTT.

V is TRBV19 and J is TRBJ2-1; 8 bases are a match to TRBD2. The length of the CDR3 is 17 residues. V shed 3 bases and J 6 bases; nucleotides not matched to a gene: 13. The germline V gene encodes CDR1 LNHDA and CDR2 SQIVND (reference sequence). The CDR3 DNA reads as TGTGCCAGTAGTATCGGGACTAGGCCAGGGGTCGGCAATGAGCAGTTCTTC. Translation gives CASSIGTRPGVGNEQFF.

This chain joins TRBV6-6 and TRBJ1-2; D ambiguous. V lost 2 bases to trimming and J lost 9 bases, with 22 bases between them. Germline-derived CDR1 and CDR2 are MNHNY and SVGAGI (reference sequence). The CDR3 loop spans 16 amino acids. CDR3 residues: CASSYPIVAHGVSYTF. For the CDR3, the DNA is TGTGCCAGCAGTTACCCCATCGTTGCGCACGGTGTGAGCTACACCTTC.

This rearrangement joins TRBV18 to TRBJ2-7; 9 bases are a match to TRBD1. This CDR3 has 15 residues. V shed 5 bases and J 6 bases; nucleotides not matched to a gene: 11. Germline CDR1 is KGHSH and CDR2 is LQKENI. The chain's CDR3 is CASSSGTGSGAEQYF. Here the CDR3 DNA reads TGTGCCAGCTCATCAGGGACAGGGAGTGGTGCCGAGCAGTACTTC.

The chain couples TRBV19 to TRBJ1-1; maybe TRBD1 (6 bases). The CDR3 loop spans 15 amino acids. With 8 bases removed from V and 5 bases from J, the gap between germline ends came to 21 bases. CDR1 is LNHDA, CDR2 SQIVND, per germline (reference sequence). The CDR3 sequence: CASFPQGYPGTEAFF. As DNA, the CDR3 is TGTGCCAGTTTCCCCCAGGGGTACCCGGGGACTGAAGCTTTCTTT. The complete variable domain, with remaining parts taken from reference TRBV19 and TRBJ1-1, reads DGGITQSPKYLFRKEGQNVTLSCEQNLNHDAMYWYRQDPGQGLRLIYYSQIVNDFQKGDIAEGYSVSREKKESFPLTVTSAQKNPTAFYLCASFPQGYPGTEAFFGQGTRLTVV.

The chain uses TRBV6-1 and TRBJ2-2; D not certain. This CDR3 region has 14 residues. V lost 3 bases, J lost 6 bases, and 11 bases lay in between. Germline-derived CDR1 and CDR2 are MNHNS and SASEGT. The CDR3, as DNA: TGTGCCAGCAGTGAGAGGTACTCGGCCGGGGAGCTGTTTTTT. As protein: CASSERYSAGELFF.

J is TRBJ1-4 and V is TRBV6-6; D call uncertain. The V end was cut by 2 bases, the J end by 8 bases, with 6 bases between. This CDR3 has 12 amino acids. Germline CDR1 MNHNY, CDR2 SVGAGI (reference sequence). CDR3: CASSYPKEKLFF. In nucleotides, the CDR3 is TGTGCCAGCAGTTACCCCAAAGAAAAACTGTTTTTT.

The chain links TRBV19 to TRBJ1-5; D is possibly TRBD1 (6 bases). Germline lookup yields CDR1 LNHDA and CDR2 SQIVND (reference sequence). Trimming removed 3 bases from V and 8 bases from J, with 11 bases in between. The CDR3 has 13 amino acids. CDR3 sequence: CASSIRGREPQHF. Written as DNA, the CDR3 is TGTGCCAGTAGTATCAGGGGACGGGAGCCCCAGCATTTT.

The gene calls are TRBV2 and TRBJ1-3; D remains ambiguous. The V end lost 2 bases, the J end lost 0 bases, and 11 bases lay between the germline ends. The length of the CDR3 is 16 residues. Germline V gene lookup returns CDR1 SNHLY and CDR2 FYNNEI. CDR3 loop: CASSERVQISGNTIYF. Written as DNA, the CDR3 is TGTGCCAGCAGTGAACGGGTTCAGATCTCTGGAAACACCATATATTTT.

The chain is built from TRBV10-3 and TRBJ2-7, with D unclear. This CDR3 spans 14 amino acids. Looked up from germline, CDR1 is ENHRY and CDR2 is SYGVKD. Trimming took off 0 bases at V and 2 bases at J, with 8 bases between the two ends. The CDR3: CAISESQITYEQYF. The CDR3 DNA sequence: TGTGCCATCAGTGAGTCACAGATTACCTACGAGCAGTACTTC.

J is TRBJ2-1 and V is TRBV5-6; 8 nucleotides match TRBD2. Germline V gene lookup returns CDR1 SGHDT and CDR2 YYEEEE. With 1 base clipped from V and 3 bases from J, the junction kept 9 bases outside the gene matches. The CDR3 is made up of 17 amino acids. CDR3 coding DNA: TGTGCCAGCAGCTTGAGCCGGCTAGCGGGCCTCTACAATGAGCAGTTCTTC. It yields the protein CASSLSRLAGLYNEQFF.

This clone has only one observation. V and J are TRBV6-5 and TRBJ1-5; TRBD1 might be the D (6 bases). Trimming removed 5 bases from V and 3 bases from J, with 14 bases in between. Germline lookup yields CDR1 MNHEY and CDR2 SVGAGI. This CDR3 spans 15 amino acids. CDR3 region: CASSAEGVYNQPQHF. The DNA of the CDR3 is TGTGCCAGCAGTGCAGAGGGGGTTTACAATCAGCCCCAGCATTTT.

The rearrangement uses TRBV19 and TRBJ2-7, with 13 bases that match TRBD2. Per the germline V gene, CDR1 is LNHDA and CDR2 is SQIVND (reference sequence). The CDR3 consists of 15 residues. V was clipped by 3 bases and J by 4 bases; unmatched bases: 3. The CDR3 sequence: CASSIRTSGRYEQYF. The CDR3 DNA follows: TGTGCCAGTAGTATTCGGACTAGCGGGAGATACGAGCAGTACTTC. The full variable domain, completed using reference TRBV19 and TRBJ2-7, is DGGITQSPKYLFRKEGQNVTLSCEQNLNHDAMYWYRQDPGQGLRLIYYSQIVNDFQKGDIAEGYSVSREKKESFPLTVTSAQKNPTAFYLCASSIRTSGRYEQYFGPGTRLTVT.

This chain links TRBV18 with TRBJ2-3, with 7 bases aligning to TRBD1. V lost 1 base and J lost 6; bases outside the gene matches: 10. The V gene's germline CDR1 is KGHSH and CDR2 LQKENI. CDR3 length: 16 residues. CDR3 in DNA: TGTGCCAGCTCACCACGCGACTCCGACAGGGAGGATACGCAGTATTTT. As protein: CASSPRDSDREDTQYF. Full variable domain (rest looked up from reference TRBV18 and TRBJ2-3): NAGVMQNPRHLVRRRGQEARLRCSPMKGHSHVYWYRQLPEEGLKFMVYLQKENIIDESGMPKERFSAEFPKEGPSILRIQQVVRGDSAAYFCASSPRDSDREDTQYFGPGTRLTVL.

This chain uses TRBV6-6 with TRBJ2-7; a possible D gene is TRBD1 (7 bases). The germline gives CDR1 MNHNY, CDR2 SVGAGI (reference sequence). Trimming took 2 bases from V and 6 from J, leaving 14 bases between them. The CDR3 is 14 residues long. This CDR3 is CASSYTIQGGEQYF. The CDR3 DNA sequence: TGTGCCAGCAGTTACACGATCCAGGGGGGCGAGCAGTACTTC.

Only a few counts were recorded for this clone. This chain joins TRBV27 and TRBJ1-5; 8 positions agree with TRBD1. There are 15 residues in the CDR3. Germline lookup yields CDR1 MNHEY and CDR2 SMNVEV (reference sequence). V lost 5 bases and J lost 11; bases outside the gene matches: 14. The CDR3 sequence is CASSPGTGLGLAQHF. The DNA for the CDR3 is TGTGCCAGCAGTCCGGGGACAGGCCTAGGACTAGCCCAGCATTTT.

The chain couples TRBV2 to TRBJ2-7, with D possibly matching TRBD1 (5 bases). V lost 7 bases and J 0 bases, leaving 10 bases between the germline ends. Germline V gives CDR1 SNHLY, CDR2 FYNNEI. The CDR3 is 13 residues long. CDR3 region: CASTPQGSYEQYF. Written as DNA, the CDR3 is TGTGCCAGCACACCCCAGGGCTCCTACGAGCAGTACTTC.

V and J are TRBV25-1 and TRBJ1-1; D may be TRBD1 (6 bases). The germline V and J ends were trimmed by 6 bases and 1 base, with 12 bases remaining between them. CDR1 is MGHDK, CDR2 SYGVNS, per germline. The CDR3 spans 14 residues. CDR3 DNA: TGTGCCAGCAGGGACAGTCTGGGGAACACTGAAGCTTTCTTT. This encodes CASRDSLGNTEAFF.

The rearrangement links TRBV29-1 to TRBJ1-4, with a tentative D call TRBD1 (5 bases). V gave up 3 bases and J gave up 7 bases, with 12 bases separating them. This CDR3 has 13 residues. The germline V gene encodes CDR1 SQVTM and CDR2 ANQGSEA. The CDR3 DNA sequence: TGCAGCGTTGATACCGGGGGGGTTGAAAAACTGTTTTTT. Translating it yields CSVDTGGVEKLFF.

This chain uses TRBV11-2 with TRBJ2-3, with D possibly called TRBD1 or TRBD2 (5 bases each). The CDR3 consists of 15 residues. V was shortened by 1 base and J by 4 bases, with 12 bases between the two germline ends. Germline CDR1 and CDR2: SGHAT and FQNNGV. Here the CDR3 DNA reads TGTGCCAGCAGCTTAGGGGACCAAGGACCAGATACGCAGTATTTT. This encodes CASSLGDQGPDTQYF.

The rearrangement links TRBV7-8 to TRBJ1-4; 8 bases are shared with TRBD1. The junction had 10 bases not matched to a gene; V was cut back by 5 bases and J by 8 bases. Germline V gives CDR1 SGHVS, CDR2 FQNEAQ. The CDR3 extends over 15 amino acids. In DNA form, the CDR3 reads TGTGCCAGCAGCCCGGAAGACAGGGGAAGAGAAAAACTGTTTTTT. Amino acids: CASSPEDRGREKLFF.

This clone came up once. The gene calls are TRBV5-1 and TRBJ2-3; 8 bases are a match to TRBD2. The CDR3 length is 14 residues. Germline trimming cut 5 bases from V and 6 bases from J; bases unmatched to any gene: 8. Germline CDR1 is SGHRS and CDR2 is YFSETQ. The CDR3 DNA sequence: TGCGCCAGCAGATCTTCGGGGGGGCAGGATACGCAGTATTTT. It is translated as CASRSSGGQDTQYF. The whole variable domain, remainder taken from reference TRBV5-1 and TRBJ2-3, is KAGVTQTPRYLIKTRGQQVTLSCSPISGHRSVSWYQQTPGQGLQFLFEYFSETQRNKGNFPGRFSGRQFSNSRSEMNVSTLELGDSALYLCASRSSGGQDTQYFGPGTRLTVL.

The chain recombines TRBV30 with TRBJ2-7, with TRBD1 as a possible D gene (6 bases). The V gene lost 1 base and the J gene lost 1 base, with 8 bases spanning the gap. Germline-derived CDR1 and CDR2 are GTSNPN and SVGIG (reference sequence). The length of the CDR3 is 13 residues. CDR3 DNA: TGTGCCTGGAGTGGGGACAATTCCTACGAGCAGTACTTC. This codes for CAWSGDNSYEQYF. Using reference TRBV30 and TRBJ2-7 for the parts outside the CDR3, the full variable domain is SQTIHQWPATLVQPVGSPLSLECTVEGTSNPNLYWYRQAAGRGLQLLFYSVGIGQISSEVPQNLSASRPQDRQFILSSKKLLLSDSGFYLCAWSGDNSYEQYFGPGTRLTVT.

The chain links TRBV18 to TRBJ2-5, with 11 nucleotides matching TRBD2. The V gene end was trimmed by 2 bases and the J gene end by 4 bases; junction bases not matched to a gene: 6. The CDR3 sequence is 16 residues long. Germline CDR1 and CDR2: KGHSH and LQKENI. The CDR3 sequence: CASSPSLAGGGETQYF. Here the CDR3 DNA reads TGTGCCAGCTCACCAAGCCTAGCGGGAGGAGGAGAGACCCAGTACTTC.

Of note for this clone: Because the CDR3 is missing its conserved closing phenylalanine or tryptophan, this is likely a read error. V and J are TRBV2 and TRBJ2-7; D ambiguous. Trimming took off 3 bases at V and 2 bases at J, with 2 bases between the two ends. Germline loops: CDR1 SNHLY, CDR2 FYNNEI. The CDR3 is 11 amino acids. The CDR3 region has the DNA TGTGCCAGCAGTGAGGCCTACGAGCAGTACCTC. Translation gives CASSEAYEQYL.

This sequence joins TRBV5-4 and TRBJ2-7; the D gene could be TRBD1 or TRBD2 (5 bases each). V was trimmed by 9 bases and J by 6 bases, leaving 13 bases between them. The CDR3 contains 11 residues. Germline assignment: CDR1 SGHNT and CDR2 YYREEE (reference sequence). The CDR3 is CATRIGGEQYF. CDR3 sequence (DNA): TGTGCCACCCGTATTGGGGGCGAGCAGTACTTC.

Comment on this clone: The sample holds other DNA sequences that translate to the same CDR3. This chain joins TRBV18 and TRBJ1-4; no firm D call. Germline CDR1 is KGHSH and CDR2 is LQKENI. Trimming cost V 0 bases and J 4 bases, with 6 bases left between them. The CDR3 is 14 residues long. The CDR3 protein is CASSPPGGNEKLFF. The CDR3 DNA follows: TGTGCCAGCTCACCACCCGGCGGTAATGAAAAACTGTTTTTT. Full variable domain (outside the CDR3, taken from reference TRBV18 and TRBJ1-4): NAGVMQNPRHLVRRRGQEARLRCSPMKGHSHVYWYRQLPEEGLKFMVYLQKENIIDESGMPKERFSAEFPKEGPSILRIQQVVRGDSAAYFCASSPPGGNEKLFFGSGTQLSVL.